The 21 T cell receptor beta chains below all came from one sample that was sequenced in a study of technical replicates of blood from a handful of donors. Assay: immunoSEQ multiplex PCR; the TCRdb copy retains only in-frame clones and omits some. The repertoire holds 75,000 to 95,000 clones, with roughly 90% as singletons. The sequencing sample was made of T cells isolated from PBMCs. These receptors were collected from a human donor in good health.

The chain has TRBV7-8 and TRBJ2-1, with D unclear. Germline CDR1 reads SGHVS; CDR2 reads FQNEAQ. With 8 bases removed from V and 0 bases from J, the gap between germline ends came to 14 bases. CDR3 length equals 15 residues. CDR3 sequence (DNA): TGTGCCAGCTGGAGACTGCCCGACTCCTACAATGAGCAGTTCTTC. Residues: CASWRLPDSYNEQFF.

A few counts support this clone. V usage is TRBV7-9 and J usage is TRBJ2-2; D is undetermined. CDR1 and CDR2 from the germline V gene are SEHNR and FQNEAQ (reference sequence). The CDR3 has 11 amino acids. V lost 5 bases to trimming and J lost 6 bases, with 4 bases between them. In nucleotides, the CDR3 is TGTGCCAGCAGCCGGGCCGGGGAGCTGTTTTTT. Its translation is CASSRAGELFF.

This rearrangement joins TRBV19 to TRBJ1-1; D is unclear. Germline V lookup: CDR1 LNHDA, CDR2 SQIVND (reference sequence). CDR3 size: 12 residues. Trimming cost V 4 bases and J 6 bases, with 9 bases left between them. The CDR3 DNA sequence: TGTGCCAGTAGTAAGAGGGTGGCTGAAGCTTTCTTT. Residues: CASSKRVAEAFF.

V gene TRBV19 combines with J gene TRBJ1-1; D gene ambiguous. The CDR3 length is 11 residues. Germline CDR1 LNHDA, CDR2 SQIVND (reference sequence). The germline V and J ends were trimmed by 3 bases and 5 bases, with 4 bases remaining between them. CDR3 DNA: TGTGCCAGTAGTATGAGGACTGAAGCTTTCTTT. Protein: CASSMRTEAFF.

The rearrangement uses TRBV29-1 and TRBJ2-3; TRBD2 matches 9 bases. The CDR3 is 15 amino acids. V was clipped by 6 bases and J by 0 bases; unmatched bases: 7. Germline CDR1 is SQVTM and CDR2 is ANQGSEA. CDR3 protein: CSVLQREDSTDTQYF. CDR3 coding DNA: TGCAGCGTCCTCCAGCGGGAGGATAGCACAGATACGCAGTATTTT.

Concerning this clone: This CDR3 is also generated by other DNA sequences in the sample. CDR3 sequence reads: CASSIGTSGYNEQFF. CDR3 coding DNA: TGTGCCAGTAGTATAGGGACTAGCGGCTACAATGAGCAGTTCTTC. This chain connects TRBV19 to TRBJ2-1; 10 positions match TRBD2. This CDR3 is built from 15 residues. In germline, CDR1 is LNHDA, CDR2 SQIVND (reference sequence). Germline trimming cut 1 base from V and 3 bases from J; bases unmatched to any gene: 0.

The gene calls are TRBV9 and TRBJ2-3, with TRBD2 as a possible D gene (6 bases). The CDR3 length is 15 residues. V shed 6 bases and J shed 0 bases, with 14 bases lying between them. Germline CDR1 SGDLS, CDR2 YYNGEE. The CDR3 DNA reads as TGTGCCAGCACTCCCTACGGGGGTAGCACAGATACGCAGTATTTT. Residues: CASTPYGGSTDTQYF.

The rearrangement links TRBV6-5 to TRBJ2-2; unclear D gene. This CDR3 has 13 amino acids. Germline V gene sequence: CDR1 MNHEY, CDR2 SVGAGI. Trimming shortened V by 8 bases and J by 5 bases, and 12 bases separated the two germline ends. CDR3 DNA sequence: TGTGCCAGCTCAAGAGAACGGACCGGGGAGCTGTTTTTT. Translation: CASSRERTGELFF.

Points on this clone: The identical CDR3 is also encoded by other nucleotide sequences in the sample. This rearrangement joins TRBV9 to TRBJ1-5; a weak D match, TRBD1 (5 bases). The CDR3 totals 14 residues. With 0 bases removed from V and 7 bases from J, the gap between germline ends came to 11 bases. Germline V gene sequence: CDR1 SGDLS, CDR2 YYNGEE. The chain's CDR3 is CASSVGGGGQPQHF. Written as DNA, the CDR3 is TGTGCCAGCAGCGTAGGGGGCGGCGGACAGCCCCAGCATTTT.

The chain recombines TRBV29-1 with TRBJ2-7; TRBD1 might be the D (6 bases). Trimming left V 7 bases short and J 3 bases short, with 13 bases between. This CDR3 region has 12 residues. Germline values: CDR1 SQVTM, CDR2 ANQGSEA. The DNA for the CDR3 is TGCAGCGGGCTGGACAGCCTCTACGAGCAGTACTTC. It is translated as CSGLDSLYEQYF.

This clone was found once. This chain joins TRBV19 and TRBJ2-7; TRBD2 agrees at 10 bases. The CDR3 runs to 14 residues. V shed 6 bases and J 4 bases; nucleotides not matched to a gene: 6. CDR1 is LNHDA, CDR2 SQIVND, per germline (reference sequence). The chain's CDR3 is CASRKTSGMYEQYF. CDR3 in DNA: TGTGCCAGTAGAAAAACTAGCGGGATGTACGAGCAGTACTTC.

This chain joins TRBV4-2 and TRBJ2-7; TRBD1 agrees at 11 bases. CDR1 and CDR2 (germline): LGHNA, YNFKEQ. V dropped 3 bases and J dropped 2; count of bases not matched to a gene: 3. This CDR3 contains 15 residues. The CDR3 DNA follows: TGTGCCAGCAGCCATAGGGGACAGGGGGCCTACGAGCAGTACTTC. As protein: CASSHRGQGAYEQYF.

This chain links TRBV29-1 with TRBJ1-2; D might be TRBD1 (6 bases). The CDR3 totals 11 residues. Trimming left V 6 bases short and J 9 bases short, with 14 bases between. Germline CDR1 and CDR2: SQVTM and ANQGSEA. The chain's CDR3 is CSVGQSESYTF. The DNA of the CDR3 is TGCAGCGTCGGACAGTCCGAAAGCTACACCTTC.

The chain combines TRBV7-9 with TRBJ1-2; D is unclear. Looked up from germline, CDR1 is SEHNR and CDR2 is FQNEAQ (reference sequence). The CDR3 consists of 13 residues. Trimming removed 1 base from V and 4 bases from J, with 7 bases in between. In nucleotides, the CDR3 is TGTGCCAGCAGCTTAGGTGGCATCTATGGCTACACCTTC. It encodes CASSLGGIYGYTF.

The chain has TRBV15 and TRBJ2-7, with 13 bases aligning to TRBD2. The CDR3 contains 15 residues. Germline-derived CDR1 and CDR2 are LNHNV and YYDKDF (reference sequence). With V trimmed by 1 base and J by 4 bases, 1 base remained unmatched. CDR3 sequence: CATSRGTSGRYEQYF. The CDR3, as DNA: TGTGCCACCAGCAGAGGGACTAGCGGGAGATACGAGCAGTACTTC. The full variable domain, its missing parts supplied by reference TRBV15 and TRBJ2-7, is DAMVIQNPRYQVTQFGKPVTLSCSQTLNHNVMYWYQQKSSQAPKLLFHYYDKDFNNEADTPDNFQSRRPNTSFCFLDIRSPGLGDTAMYLCATSRGTSGRYEQYFGPGTRLTVT.

The rearrangement uses TRBV5-4 and TRBJ1-3; D might be TRBD1 (6 bases). V was cut by 0 bases and J by 0 bases, with 7 bases left in between. The CDR3 is 15 amino acids. CDR1 SGHNT and CDR2 YYREEE come from the germline V gene (reference sequence). The CDR3 loop reads CASSLGGGSGNTIYF. The CDR3 bases are TGTGCCAGCAGCTTGGGAGGGGGCTCTGGAAACACCATATATTTT.

This chain links TRBV20-1 with TRBJ2-7; D uncertain. CDR3 length equals 10 residues. V was pared by 6 bases and J by 9 bases, with 12 bases between. CDR1 DFQATT and CDR2 SNEGSKA come from the germline V gene (reference sequence). The CDR3 nucleotides read TGCAGTGCGGTAAATTCCGGGCAGTACTTC. Translated, it gives CSAVNSGQYF.

The chain recombines TRBV27 with TRBJ1-5; the D is unclear. Germline CDR1 is MNHEY and CDR2 is SMNVEV (reference sequence). The CDR3 totals 15 residues. V was pared by 3 bases and J by 0 bases, with 9 bases between. The CDR3 is CASSFRFYSNQPQHF. DNA for the CDR3: TGTGCCAGCAGTTTCAGGTTTTATAGCAATCAGCCCCAGCATTTT.

The chain links TRBV7-8 to TRBJ2-6; perhaps TRBD1 as D (6 bases). This CDR3 has 17 residues. V lost 1 base, J lost 0 bases, and 10 bases lay in between. From germline, CDR1 is SGHVS and CDR2 FQNEAQ. The CDR3 region is CASSLDFRGSGANVLTF. CDR3 nucleotide sequence: TGTGCCAGCAGCTTAGATTTCAGGGGCTCTGGGGCCAACGTCCTGACTTTC. Using reference TRBV7-8 and TRBJ2-6 for the parts outside the CDR3, the full variable domain is GAGVSQSPRYKVAKRGQDVALRCDPISGHVSLFWYQQALGQGPEFLTYFQNEAQLDKSGLPSDRFFAERPEGSVSTLKIQRTQQEDSAVYLCASSLDFRGSGANVLTFGAGSRLTVL.

V is TRBV18 and J is TRBJ1-3; TRBD1 matches at 8 bases. The CDR3 consists of 16 residues. Looked up from germline, CDR1 is KGHSH and CDR2 is LQKENI. J was trimmed by 0 bases and V by 5 bases; bases with no gene match: 6. The CDR3 DNA sequence: TGTGCCAGCTCAGCTACAGGGGGGTCCTCTGGAAACACCATATATTTT. This sequence encodes CASSATGGSSGNTIYF.

This chain uses TRBV6-6 with TRBJ2-2, with D perhaps matching TRBD2 (5 bases). This CDR3 has 15 residues. V was clipped by 5 bases and J by 6 bases, with 16 bases between them. From germline, CDR1 is MNHNY and CDR2 SVGAGI (reference sequence). Here the CDR3 reads CASSGSGRRAGELFF. CDR3 DNA sequence: TGTGCCAGCAGTGGGAGCGGAAGACGGGCCGGGGAGCTGTTTTTT.